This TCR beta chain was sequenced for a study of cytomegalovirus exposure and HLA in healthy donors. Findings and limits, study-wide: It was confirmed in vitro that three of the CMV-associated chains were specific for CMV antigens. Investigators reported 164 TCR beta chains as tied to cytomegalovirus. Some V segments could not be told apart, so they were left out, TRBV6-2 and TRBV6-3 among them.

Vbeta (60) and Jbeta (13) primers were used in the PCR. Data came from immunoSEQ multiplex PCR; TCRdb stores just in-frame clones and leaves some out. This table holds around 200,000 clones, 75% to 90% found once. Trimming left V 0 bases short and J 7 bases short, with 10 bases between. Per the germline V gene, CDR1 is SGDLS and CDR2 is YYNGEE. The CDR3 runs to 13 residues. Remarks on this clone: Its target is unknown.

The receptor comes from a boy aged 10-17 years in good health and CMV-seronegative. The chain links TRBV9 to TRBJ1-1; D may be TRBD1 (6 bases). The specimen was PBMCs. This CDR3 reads CASSVGQGGEAFF. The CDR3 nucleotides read TGTGCCAGCAGCGTAGGGCAAGGGGGTGAAGCTTTCTTT. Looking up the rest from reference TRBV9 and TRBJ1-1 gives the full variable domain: DSGVTQTPKHLITATGQRVTLRCSPRSGDLSVYWYQQSLDQGLQFLIQYYNGEERAKGNILERFSAQQFPDLHSELNLSSLELGDSALYFCASSVGQGGEAFFGQGTRLTVV.